This T cell receptor (beta chain) was retrieved from a study of T cells in Graves' hyperthyroidism and ophthalmopathy. This clonotype was picked up many times. Its specificity is not known. Germline values: CDR1 LNHDA, CDR2 SQIVND (reference sequence). J lost 8 bases, V lost 5 bases, and 9 bases had no gene match. The length of the CDR3 is 15 residues. Study-level results: Stable hyperthyroidism was told apart from ophthalmopathy by a model built on 13 V-J features.

Source material for PBMCs was roughly 10 ml fresh peripheral blood. Amplified TCR beta CDR3 regions came from RNA transcripts. First-round RT-PCR of the TCR CDR3 relied on the HTBI primer set. TCRdb independently ran MiXCR on the multiplex PCR reads; one entry per CDR3 protein. The sample lists fewer than 450,000 distinct CDR3 sequences, roughly 15% seen once, with almost 35% in the top ten. The source material was blood. The receptor was isolated from a woman younger than 45 with Graves' hyperthyroidism that later progressed to Graves' ophthalmopathy. This sequence joins TRBV19 and TRBJ1-4; 9 bases are shared with TRBD1. The CDR3, as DNA: TGTGCCAGTAGTGGGCTCCGACAGGGGGGCGAAAAACTGTTTTTT. Translating it yields CASSGLRQGGEKLFF.